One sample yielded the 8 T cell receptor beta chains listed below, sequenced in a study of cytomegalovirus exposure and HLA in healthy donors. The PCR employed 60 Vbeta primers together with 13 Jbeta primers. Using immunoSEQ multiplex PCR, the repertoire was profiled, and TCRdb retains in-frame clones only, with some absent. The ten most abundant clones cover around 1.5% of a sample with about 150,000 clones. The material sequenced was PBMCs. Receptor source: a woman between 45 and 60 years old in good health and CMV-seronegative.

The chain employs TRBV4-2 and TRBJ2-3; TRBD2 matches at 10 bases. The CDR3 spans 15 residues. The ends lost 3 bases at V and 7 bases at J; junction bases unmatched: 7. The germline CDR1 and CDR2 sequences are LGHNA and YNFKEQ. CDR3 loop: CASSHLAGDANTQYF. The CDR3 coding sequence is TGTGCCAGCAGCCACCTAGCGGGGGATGCTAATACGCAGTATTTT.

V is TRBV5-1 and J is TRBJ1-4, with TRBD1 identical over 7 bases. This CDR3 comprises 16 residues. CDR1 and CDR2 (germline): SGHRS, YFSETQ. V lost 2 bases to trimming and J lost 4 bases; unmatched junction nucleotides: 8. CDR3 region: CASSFTTGQDNEKLFF. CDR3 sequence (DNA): TGCGCCAGCAGCTTTACCACCGGACAGGATAATGAAAAACTGTTTTTT.

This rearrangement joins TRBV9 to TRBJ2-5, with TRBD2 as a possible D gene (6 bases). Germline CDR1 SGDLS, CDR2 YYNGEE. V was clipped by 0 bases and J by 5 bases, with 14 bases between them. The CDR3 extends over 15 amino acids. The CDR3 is CASSVDSGAGETQYF. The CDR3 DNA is TGTGCCAGCAGCGTAGATTCGGGAGCCGGGGAGACCCAGTACTTC.

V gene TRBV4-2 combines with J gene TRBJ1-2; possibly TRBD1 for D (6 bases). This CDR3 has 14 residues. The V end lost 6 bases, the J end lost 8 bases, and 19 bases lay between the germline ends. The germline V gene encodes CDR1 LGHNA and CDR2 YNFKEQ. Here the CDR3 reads CASSQRGGAEGYTF. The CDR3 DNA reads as TGTGCCAGCAGTCAAAGGGGGGGGGCTGAGGGCTACACCTTC.

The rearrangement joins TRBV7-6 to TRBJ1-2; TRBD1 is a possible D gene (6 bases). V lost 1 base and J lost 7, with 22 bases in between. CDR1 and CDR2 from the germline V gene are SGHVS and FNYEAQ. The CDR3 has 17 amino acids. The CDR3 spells CASSLEPLTGLMGGYTF. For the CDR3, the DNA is TGTGCCAGCAGCTTAGAGCCTCTGACAGGCTTAATGGGTGGCTACACCTTC.

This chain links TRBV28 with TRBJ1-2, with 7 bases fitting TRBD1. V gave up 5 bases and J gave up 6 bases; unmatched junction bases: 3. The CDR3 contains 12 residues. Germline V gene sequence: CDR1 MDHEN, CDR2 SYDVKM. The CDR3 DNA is TGTGCCAGCAGTACACAGGGGAATGGCTACACCTTC. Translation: CASSTQGNGYTF.

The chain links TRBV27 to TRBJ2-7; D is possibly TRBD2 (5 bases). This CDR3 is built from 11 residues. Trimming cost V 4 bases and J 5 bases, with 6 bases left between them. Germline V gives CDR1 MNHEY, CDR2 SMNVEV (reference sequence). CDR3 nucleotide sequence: TGTGCCAGCAGTTCGGGGAACGAGCAGTACTTC. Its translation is CASSSGNEQYF.

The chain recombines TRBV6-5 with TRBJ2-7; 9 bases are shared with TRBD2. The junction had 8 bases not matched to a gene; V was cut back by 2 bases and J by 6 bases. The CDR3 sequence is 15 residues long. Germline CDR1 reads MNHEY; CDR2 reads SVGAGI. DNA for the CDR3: TGTGCCAGCAGTTACCGGAGCGGGGGGTTCAGCGAGCAGTACTTC. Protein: CASSYRSGGFSEQYF.